A selection of T cell receptor beta chains follows, all from one sample in a study of identical twins. In TCRdb, the 5' RACE reads were re-called with MiXCR into one record per CDR3 protein. The profile shows roughly 720,000 distinct CDR3 sequences, roughly 20% of them singletons. A further study also used this sample, focusing on T cells expressing NK-cell markers.

Specimen: PBMCs. These receptors originate from a woman under 30 in good health. CDR3s include the opening cysteine and the closing phenylalanine or tryptophan. Fields, in order: V gene, CDR3 protein.

V: TRBV9; CDR3: CASSEGLRQRSSYNEQFF
V: TRBV10-2; CDR3: CASRVYSGSGGELFF
V: TRBV5-6; CDR3: CASSLTSGLSLIEQFF
V: TRBV12-3/TRBV12-4; CDR3: CASSGLAGDKNIQYF
V: TRBV12-3/TRBV12-4; CDR3: CASSYTGSHEQFF
V: TRBV15; CDR3: CATSRDLGSLTALNEQFF
V: TRBV7-9; CDR3: CASSGAGVIYTDTQYF
V: TRBV12-3/TRBV12-4; CDR3: CASSSPYSNQPQHF
V: TRBV20-1; CDR3: CSATLGVSGNTIYF
V: TRBV10-3; CDR3: CATQGPKETQYF
V: TRBV20-1; CDR3: CSAGPRMYQETQYF
V: TRBV4-3; CDR3: CASSQEEGMETQYF
V: TRBV20-1; CDR3: CSAEPLGRVRDEQFF
V: TRBV11-2; CDR3: CASSRLAGGNRETQYF
V: TRBV3-1; CDR3: CASSPRLAGGSNEQFF
V: TRBV5-6; CDR3: CASSFHRGLRTSAETQYF
V: TRBV30; CDR3: CAWSRRSTDTQYF
V: TRBV11-2; CDR3: CASSFPWGRGYTF
V: TRBV20-1; CDR3: CSAAPRLDTQYF
V: TRBV20-1; CDR3: CSAEGNLAGAYNEQFF
V: TRBV6-1; CDR3: CASSSAGRRNEQFF
V: TRBV2; CDR3: CASGSQILAGAYEQYF
V: TRBV4-2; CDR3: CASSPAGSVGSYEQYF
V: TRBV21-1; CDR3: CARYQDRTYEQYF
V: TRBV6-4; CDR3: CASSASGDTGELFF
V: TRBV5-1; CDR3: CASSISAGVYNEQFF
V: TRBV29-1; CDR3: CSVVVAGLAKNIQYF
V: TRBV6-1; CDR3: CASTPQGGDNSPLHF
V: TRBV5-1; CDR3: CASSHLNAGDSDTQYF
V: TRBV6-6; CDR3: CASSDRGMETQYF
V: TRBV6-1; CDR3: CASGPGGSYEQYF
V: TRBV6-2/TRBV6-3; CDR3: CASSPPGGDTQYF
V: TRBV7-2; CDR3: CASSPQQGVEAFF
V: TRBV20-1; CDR3: CSAKVETNYGYTF
V: TRBV6-5; CDR3: CASSYSVAGSSSYEQYF
V: TRBV19; CDR3: CASRTKREGPAGTQYF
V: TRBV4-3; CDR3: CASSHPTGDEQFF
V: TRBV20-1; CDR3: CSASPGGSNQPQHF
V: TRBV7-9; CDR3: CARVEGTGANVLTF
V: TRBV10-2; CDR3: CASRERALLSYEQYF
V: TRBV20-1; CDR3: CSAYRQATNEKLFF
V: TRBV7-9; CDR3: CASSLWKTGTGDEQYF
V: TRBV25-1; CDR3: CASAGTEYGYTF
V: TRBV7-8; CDR3: CASSFSRGLVNYGYTF
V: TRBV20-1; CDR3: CSARDGTSGEQYF
V: TRBV7-9; CDR3: CASSPLRGWETQYF
V: TRBV10-3; CDR3: CAGAAASSSTDTQYF
V: TRBV4-3; CDR3: CASSQDVVAASYNEQFF
V: TRBV12-3/TRBV12-4; CDR3: CASSYRPSTRYNEQFF
V: TRBV7-6; CDR3: CASSMGPQRTSNTEAFF
V: TRBV7-2; CDR3: CASSSQDRGIYEQYF
V: TRBV29-1; CDR3: CSVEDRGRGPDTQYF
V: TRBV7-2; CDR3: CASSLTSWGNEQFF
V: TRBV5-6; CDR3: CASSSGPYTEAFF
V: TRBV5-6; CDR3: CASSRDVTSGRAYSYNEQFF
V: TRBV30; CDR3: CAWSVGESLHF
V: TRBV20-1; CDR3: CSARVRERNIQYF
V: TRBV12-3/TRBV12-4; CDR3: CASSSMENTEAFF
V: TRBV29-1; CDR3: CSGYSHREYTDTQYF
V: TRBV6-8; CDR3: CASSYSTSGRVGYEQYF